These 18 T cell receptor beta chains originate from one sample sequenced in a study of shared clonotypes between healthy human individuals. Profiling relied on immunoSEQ multiplex PCR, and the TCRdb table lists in-frame clones only, not all of them. The sample includes 700,000 to 950,000 clones, about 96% of them seen just once. Naive-designated CD8 cells lacked CD45RO, were positively enriched for CCR7, and omitted terminally differentiated effector memory CD45RA+ cells. The specimen sequenced was naive CD8+ T cells sorted from blood. The receptors stem from a man aged 25 to 40 in good health.

The chain employs TRBV6-1 and TRBJ2-7, with 7 bases identical to TRBD1. Looked up from germline, CDR1 is MNHNS and CDR2 is SASEGT. The trim removed 6 bases at V and 6 bases at J, leaving 8 bases unmatched. The CDR3 extends over 13 amino acids. The CDR3, as DNA: TGTGCCAGCAGGGCGCGACAGGGACGCGAGCAGTACTTC. It yields the protein CASRARQGREQYF.

This clone was counted between two and nine times. The chain has TRBV7-9 and TRBJ1-1; D is uncertain. V was clipped by 9 bases and J by 8 bases, with 7 bases between them. This CDR3 contains 9 residues. Germline V CDR1 and CDR2: SEHNR, FQNEAQ (reference sequence). The CDR3 bases are TGTGCCAGTCCCGAAGAAGCTTTCTTT. Translating it yields CASPEEAFF.

This chain uses TRBV11-2 with TRBJ2-1, with D possibly matching TRBD2 (6 bases). This CDR3 contains 15 residues. Trimming cost V 0 bases and J 7 bases, with 13 bases left between them. CDR1 is SGHAT and CDR2 is FQNNGV in the germline V gene. CDR3 in DNA: TGTGCCAGCAGCTTAGATCGGGGGACCTTAAATGAGCAGTTCTTC. Its protein is CASSLDRGTLNEQFF.

The CDR3 sequence is CASRSIIGRVNEQFF. CDR3 coding DNA: TGTGCCAGCCGAAGTATAATTGGCCGAGTCAATGAGCAGTTCTTC. The genes are TRBV5-6 and TRBJ2-1; D not certain. The germline gives CDR1 SGHDT, CDR2 YYEEEE. With 7 bases removed from V and 6 bases from J, the gap between germline ends came to 20 bases. The CDR3 extends over 15 amino acids.

The chain links TRBV27 to TRBJ2-2; 8 bases are a match to TRBD2. Germline values: CDR1 MNHEY, CDR2 SMNVEV (reference sequence). V dropped 0 bases and J dropped 6; count of bases not matched to a gene: 9. The CDR3 contains 17 residues. The chain's CDR3 is CASSLSGTSGFAGELFF. CDR3 bases: TGTGCCAGCAGTTTATCCGGGACTAGTGGTTTCGCCGGGGAGCTGTTTTTT.

In its sample, this clone was seen once. The rearrangement uses TRBV29-1 and TRBJ2-7, with D tentatively TRBD1 or TRBD2 (5 bases each). The CDR3 runs 12 residues. Trimming shortened V by 6 bases and J by 4 bases, and 13 bases separated the two germline ends. Germline V gene data show CDR1 as SQVTM and CDR2 as ANQGSEA. CDR3 coding DNA: TGCAGCGTCGGACACGAGGGGTACGAGCAGTACTTC. This encodes CSVGHEGYEQYF.

This chain links TRBV7-2 with TRBJ1-2; TRBD1 agrees at 11 bases. Germline V gives CDR1 SGHTA, CDR2 FQGNSA. The CDR3 spans 16 residues. With V trimmed by 5 bases and J by 3 bases, 8 bases remained unmatched. The CDR3 nucleotides are TGTGCCAGCAGCGCAGGACAGGGGGCGCTGGACTATGGCTACACCTTC. This translates into CASSAGQGALDYGYTF.

The V gene is TRBV12-5, the J gene TRBJ2-1, with D perhaps matching TRBD1 or TRBD2 (5 bases each). Per germline, CDR1 LGHNT and CDR2 FRNRAP. Trimming cost V 0 bases and J 1 base, with 19 bases left between them. The CDR3 consists of 19 residues. The CDR3: CASGLVLSWAGSSYNEQFF. The CDR3 DNA is TGTGCTAGTGGTTTGGTACTCAGTTGGGCAGGGAGTTCCTACAATGAGCAGTTCTTC.

This clone was detected only once. The chain uses TRBV11-2 and TRBJ2-3, with a tentative D call TRBD1 (5 bases). V was cut by 0 bases and J by 6 bases, with 16 bases left in between. CDR1 and CDR2 from the germline V gene are SGHAT and FQNNGV. This CDR3 is built from 16 residues. The CDR3 DNA reads TGTGCCAGCAGCTTAGATATCAACAGCTACAGGGATACGCAGTATTTT. This translates into CASSLDINSYRDTQYF.

V is TRBV10-3 and J is TRBJ2-7; D gene uncertain. CDR1 is ENHRY, CDR2 SYGVKD, per germline. The V end was cut by 10 bases, the J end by 0 bases, with 13 bases between. This CDR3 has 13 amino acids. CDR3 protein: CATKTPSSYEQYF. The CDR3 nucleotides are TGTGCCACTAAGACTCCCAGCTCCTACGAGCAGTACTTC.

The chain has TRBV7-2 and TRBJ2-1; 10 bases align to TRBD2. In germline, CDR1 is SGHTA, CDR2 FQGNSA. The ends lost 2 bases at V and 7 bases at J; junction bases unmatched: 2. This CDR3 spans 14 amino acids. The CDR3 coding sequence is TGTGCCAGCAGCTTACCGGGACTAGCGAATGAGCAGTTCTTC. Protein: CASSLPGLANEQFF.

This sequence joins TRBV7-9 and TRBJ1-4; D is ambiguous. The CDR3 spans 14 residues. Trimming removed 5 bases at V and 8 bases at J, with 15 bases between. In germline, CDR1 is SEHNR, CDR2 FQNEAQ (reference sequence). The CDR3 loop is CASSPPGVEEKLFF. In nucleotides, the CDR3 is TGTGCCAGCAGCCCGCCCGGGGTAGAGGAAAAACTGTTTTTT.

The chain joins TRBV4-3 to TRBJ2-3; unclear D gene. Deletions cut 0 bases from V and 2 bases from J, with 9 bases between. Germline values: CDR1 LGHNA, CDR2 YSLEER. The CDR3 runs 15 residues. As DNA, the CDR3 is TGCGCCAGCAGCCAAGAGAGACGGTCCACAGATACGCAGTATTTT. Its translation is CASSQERRSTDTQYF.

The genes are TRBV6-5 and TRBJ2-7; no definite D call. Trimming removed 2 bases from V and 6 bases from J, with 5 bases in between. Germline V CDR1 and CDR2: MNHEY, SVGAGI. This CDR3 is 11 amino acids long. The CDR3 nucleotides read TGTGCCAGCAGTTACGGGGTCGAGCAGTACTTC. Protein sequence: CASSYGVEQYF.

A single count supports this clone. The J gene is TRBJ2-2, the V gene TRBV7-8; D is tentatively TRBD1 or TRBD2 (5 bases each). V was pared by 4 bases and J by 0 bases, with 15 bases between. Germline V gene data show CDR1 as SGHVS and CDR2 as FQNEAQ. This CDR3 is built from 17 residues. CDR3 sequence: CASSSPAGTANTGELFF. The CDR3 DNA sequence: TGTGCCAGCAGCTCCCCTGCCGGGACGGCGAACACCGGGGAGCTGTTTTTT. Supplemented by reference TRBV7-8 and TRBJ2-2, the full variable domain reads GAGVSQSPRYKVAKRGQDVALRCDPISGHVSLFWYQQALGQGPEFLTYFQNEAQLDKSGLPSDRFFAERPEGSVSTLKIQRTQQEDSAVYLCASSSPAGTANTGELFFGEGSRLTVL.

The chain has TRBV21-1 and TRBJ1-1. TRBV21-1 is labeled a pseudogene. This CDR3 spans 17 amino acids. CDR3 loop: CASSKVPRGEGYTEAFF. The CDR3 region has the DNA TGTGCCAGCAGCAAAGTGCCCCGAGGGGAGGGGTACACTGAAGCTTTCTTT.

The V and J genes are TRBV9 and TRBJ1-2; D is unresolved. Trimming removed 6 bases from V and 2 bases from J, with 17 bases in between. This CDR3 comprises 15 residues. Germline values: CDR1 SGDLS, CDR2 YYNGEE. In DNA form, the CDR3 reads TGTGCCAGCACCTTAACCCAGAGTTCCAACTATGGCTACACCTTC. Translation gives CASTLTQSSNYGYTF.

J is TRBJ2-1 and V is TRBV2; possibly TRBD2 for D (5 bases). The CDR3 runs to 15 residues. Germline CDR1 and CDR2: SNHLY and FYNNEI. V lost 4 bases and J lost 0, with 10 bases in between. The CDR3: CASSVLGSSYNEQFF. DNA for the CDR3: TGTGCCAGCAGTGTCCTGGGGAGCTCCTACAATGAGCAGTTCTTC.